What follows is one T cell receptor beta chain and its context. As yet, its antigen is unknown. This sample is drawn from a study of T cell repertoires in cytomegalovirus infection. At the level of the study: Indicated by public TCR beta signatures were CMV infection and matching HLA type. Whole-study results and caveats: CMV-specific TCR beta clonotypes restricted by HLA-C dominated the ex vivo response.

In TCRdb, the reads were re-called with MiXCR into one record per CDR3 protein. The sample has fewer than 300,000 distinct CDR3 sequences; 25% are singletons. Trimming removed 1 base at V and 6 bases at J, with 9 bases between. The CDR3 loop spans 14 amino acids. CDR1 is MNHNS, CDR2 SASEGT, per germline. The sequenced sample consisted of PBMCs. The chain is built from TRBV6-1 and TRBJ2-2; no definite D call. The receptor's source is a human donor in good health (CMV status not recorded). Some clones in this sample may be carry-over from other donors' samples. The CDR3 is CASSEVTAPGELFF. CDR3 in DNA: TGTGCCAGCAGTGAAGTAACCGCCCCCGGGGAGCTGTTTTTT.